The present T cell receptor beta chain was sequenced within a study of blood T cell repertoires in COVID-19. For the study at large: Samples of COVID-19 (acute and convalescent) were obtained from the United States, Italy and Spain.

Original analysis: Amplification with reference gene primers provided the estimates of nucleated cell counts. Clones were read by immunoSEQ multiplex PCR, and TCRdb kept only the in-frame ones, dropping some. V and J calls and clone size are copied from that table; D and trimming were computed from the DNA. The data show about 260,000 clones, with around 80% seen just once and under 5.5% held by the top ten. Deletions cut 2 bases from V and 1 base from J, with 12 bases between. CDR3 size: 15 residues. Germline V lookup: CDR1 LGHDT, CDR2 YNNKEL (reference sequence). The source material was peripheral blood. This TCR derives from a man aged 55 to 69 with acute or convalescent COVID-19. The rearrangement uses TRBV3-1 (or the pseudogene TRBV3-2) and TRBJ2-7; D is unresolved. In DNA form, the CDR3 reads TGTGCCAGCAGCCAATCCTTTACGGGTTCCTACGAGCAGTACTTC. Translating it yields CASSQSFTGSYEQYF.